One sample yielded the 8 T cell receptor beta chains listed below, sequenced in a study of T-cell memory formation after mild COVID-19. TCRdb reprocessed the 5' RACE reads with MiXCR, giving one entry per CDR3 protein. This sample has 200,000 to 250,000 distinct CDR3 sequences; roughly a tenth occur once, and the top ten carry under 25%. Material for sequencing was PBMCs or a T cell subset sorted from them (not recorded which). These TCRs come from a man aged 18 to 35 who had mild COVID-19 (a few samples of this study predate the infection). Cell type and time point are not known.

This clonotype has more than one count but fewer than ten. The CDR3: CASSFSAGPNEQYF. In DNA, the CDR3 is TGTGCCAGCAGCTTCTCCGCAGGGCCCAACGAGCAGTACTTC. This rearrangement joins TRBV7-3 to TRBJ2-7; possibly TRBD1 for D (5 bases). The V gene lost 3 bases and the J gene lost 5 bases, with 14 bases spanning the gap. This CDR3 region has 14 residues. Germline V lookup: CDR1 SGHTA, CDR2 FQGTGA.

The rearrangement joins TRBV5-5 to TRBJ1-6; unclear D gene. This CDR3 has 16 residues. V dropped 0 bases and J dropped 4 bases, with 11 bases sitting between them. The V gene's germline CDR1 is SGHKS and CDR2 YYEKEE (reference sequence). The CDR3 loop is CASSLGATQYNSPLHF. CDR3 DNA sequence: TGTGCCAGCAGCTTGGGTGCGACTCAATATAATTCACCCCTCCACTTT. Full variable domain (rest looked up from reference TRBV5-5 and TRBJ1-6): DAGVTQSPTHLIKTRGQQVTLRCSPISGHKSVSWYQQVLGQGPQFIFQYYEKEERGRGNFPDRFSARQFPNYSSELNVNALLLGDSALYLCASSLGATQYNSPLHFGNGTRLTVT.

This clonotype was counted only a few times. The J gene is TRBJ2-2, the V gene TRBV12-3 or TRBV12-4; D is perhaps TRBD1 or TRBD2 (5 bases each). The CDR3 sequence is 16 residues long. The V and J ends lost 5 bases and 0 bases respectively, with 13 bases between them. CDR3 protein: CASSPGPSPNTGELFF. CDR3 bases: TGTGCCAGCAGTCCGGGACCATCCCCGAACACCGGGGAGCTGTTTTTT.

The chain has TRBV7-3 and TRBJ2-5; D tentatively reads TRBD1 or TRBD2 (5 bases each). Trimming took 5 bases from V and 5 from J, leaving 12 bases between them. CDR3 length: 13 amino acids. Germline CDR1 SGHTA, CDR2 FQGTGA. This chain's CDR3 is CASSPRGDETQYF. CDR3 DNA sequence: TGTGCCAGCAGCCCCAGAGGGGACGAGACCCAGTACTTC.

J is TRBJ2-2 and V is TRBV6-1; tentatively, D is TRBD2 (6 bases). The CDR3 length is 16 residues. Germline V CDR1 and CDR2: MNHNS, SASEGT. With 2 bases removed from V and 6 bases from J, the gap between germline ends came to 16 bases. The CDR3 nucleotides read TGTGCCAGCAGTGAATGGAGGGGCGCAACGGCCGGGGAGCTGTTTTTT. It translates to CASSEWRGATAGELFF.

The sample holds a few counts of this clonotype. V is TRBV6-2 or TRBV6-3 and J is TRBJ1-2; 8 nucleotides match TRBD1. The germline V gene encodes CDR1 MNHEY and CDR2 SVGEGT. Trimming cost V 5 bases and J 8 bases; bases outside gene matches: 13. The CDR3 runs to 15 residues. The chain's CDR3 is CASSVPRDRRMGYTF. The CDR3 region has the DNA TGTGCCAGCAGTGTTCCCAGGGACAGGAGAATGGGCTACACCTTC.

This clonotype was seen a handful of times. This chain uses TRBV7-2 with TRBJ2-7, with 7 bases identical to TRBD1. The V segment lost 2 bases and the J segment 6 bases; nucleotides outside the gene matches: 16. CDR1 is SGHTA, CDR2 FQGNSA, per germline. This CDR3 spans 17 amino acids. CDR3 residues: CASSLREGGILRGEQYF. The CDR3 bases are TGTGCCAGCAGCTTACGCGAAGGGGGCATCTTGAGAGGCGAGCAGTACTTC.

This clonotype was observed a few times. The V call is TRBV7-2, the J call TRBJ2-7, with D unresolved. V shed 0 bases and J shed 5 bases, with 8 bases lying between them. The CDR3 has 13 residues. Looked up from germline, CDR1 is SGHTA and CDR2 is FQGNSA. The DNA for the CDR3 is TGTGCCAGCAGCTTAGCCCGGAGCGACGAGCAGTACTTC. Protein sequence: CASSLARSDEQYF.